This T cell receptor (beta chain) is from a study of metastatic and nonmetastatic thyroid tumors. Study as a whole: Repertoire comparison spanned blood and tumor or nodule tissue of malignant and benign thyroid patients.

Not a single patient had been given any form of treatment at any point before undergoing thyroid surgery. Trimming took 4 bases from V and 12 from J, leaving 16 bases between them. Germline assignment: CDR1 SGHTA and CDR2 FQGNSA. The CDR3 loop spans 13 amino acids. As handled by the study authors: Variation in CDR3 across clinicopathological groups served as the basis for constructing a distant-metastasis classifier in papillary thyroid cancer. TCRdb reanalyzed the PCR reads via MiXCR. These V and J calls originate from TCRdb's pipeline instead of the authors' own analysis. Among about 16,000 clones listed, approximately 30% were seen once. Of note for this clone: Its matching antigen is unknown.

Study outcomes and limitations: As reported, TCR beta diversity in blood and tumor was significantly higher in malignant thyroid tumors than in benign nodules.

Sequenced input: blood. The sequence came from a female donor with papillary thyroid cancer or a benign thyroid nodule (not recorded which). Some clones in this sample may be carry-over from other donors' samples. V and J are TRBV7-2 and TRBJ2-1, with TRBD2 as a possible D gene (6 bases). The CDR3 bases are TGTGCCAGCAGCTCGGCGTGGGACTTCCGGCAGTTCTTC. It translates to CASSSAWDFRQFF.